Listed here are 10 T cell receptor beta chains from one sample, sequenced in a study of shared clonotypes between healthy human individuals. Naive CD8 cells lacked CD45RO, underwent positive selection for CCR7 and left out terminally differentiated effector memory CD45RA+ cells. Sequencing used immunoSEQ multiplex PCR; TCRdb keeps in-frame clones, though not all of them. The table lists 550,000 to 750,000 clones, 92% of them singletons. The specimen was naive CD8+ T cells sorted from blood. These receptors all stem from a man aged 30-40 years in good health.

The chain links TRBV7-8 to TRBJ2-7, with D possibly TRBD1 on 5 matching bases. CDR3 length: 15 amino acids. V was pared by 2 bases and J by 2 bases, with 13 bases between. Germline CDR1 SGHVS, CDR2 FQNEAQ. The CDR3 nucleotides read TGTGCCAGCAGCTTACAGCCCAAGGACACCTACGAGCAGTACTTC. Translation gives CASSLQPKDTYEQYF.

Concerning this clone itself: Other DNA sequences in this specimen translate into the identical CDR3. The rearrangement links TRBV11-2 to TRBJ2-1, with D unresolved. CDR1 SGHAT and CDR2 FQNNGV come from the germline V gene. Trimming removed 6 bases from V and 4 bases from J, with 4 bases in between. This CDR3 has 11 residues. The CDR3 region has the DNA TGTGCCAGCAGTATATACAATGAGCAGTTCTTC. Translating gives CASSIYNEQFF. Using reference TRBV11-2 and TRBJ2-1 for the parts outside the CDR3, the full variable domain is EAGVAQSPRYKIIEKRQSVAFWCNPISGHATLYWYQQILGQGPKLLIQFQNNGVVDDSQLPKDRFSAERLKGVDSTLKIQPAKLEDSAVYLCASSIYNEQFFGPGTRLTVL.

This chain links TRBV11-2 with TRBJ2-7; maybe TRBD1 (5 bases). Between the trimmed V and J ends, which lost 5 bases and 3 bases, there was a span of 14 bases. Germline CDR1 SGHAT, CDR2 FQNNGV. The CDR3 is 14 amino acids. The CDR3 DNA reads TGTGCCAGCAGCGAAGAAGGGGTCCTCTACGAGCAGTACTTC. It codes for CASSEEGVLYEQYF.

This chain links TRBV5-1 with TRBJ1-1, with D uncertain. V was cut by 1 base and J by 1 base, with 8 bases left in between. The length of the CDR3 is 14 residues. Germline V gene sequence: CDR1 SGHRS, CDR2 YFSETQ. CDR3 DNA: TGCGCCAGCAGCTTGCGACAAGCGAACACTGAAGCTTTCTTT. This encodes CASSLRQANTEAFF.

This clone showed up just once. The chain joins TRBV28 to TRBJ1-1, with D unclear. Germline CDR1 MDHEN, CDR2 SYDVKM. The germline V and J ends were trimmed by 10 bases and 6 bases, with 12 bases remaining between them. The CDR3 runs 11 residues. The CDR3 DNA sequence: TGTGCCACCGGACTCAGATCTGAAGCTTTCTTT. Protein product: CATGLRSEAFF.

This chain joins TRBV5-1 and TRBJ2-5; 8 bases map to TRBD1. In germline, CDR1 is SGHRS, CDR2 YFSETQ. Germline trimming cut 0 bases from V and 4 bases from J; bases unmatched to any gene: 14. The CDR3 runs 18 residues. The CDR3: CASSLGGRGRRIGETQYF. The CDR3 DNA is TGCGCCAGCAGCTTGGGTGGCAGGGGGCGCAGGATTGGAGAGACCCAGTACTTC.

The chain couples TRBV2 to TRBJ1-5; 12 bases align to TRBD1. The CDR3 extends over 19 amino acids. V was clipped by 3 bases and J by 2 bases; unmatched bases: 11. Germline lookup yields CDR1 SNHLY and CDR2 FYNNEI. The CDR3 loop reads CASSDPGTGGLRGNQPQHF. The CDR3 DNA follows: TGTGCCAGCAGTGACCCCGGGACAGGGGGCTTGAGGGGCAATCAGCCCCAGCATTTT.

The chain joins TRBV2 to TRBJ2-3, with a weak D call TRBD2 (6 bases). CDR1 and CDR2 (germline): SNHLY, FYNNEI. V was cut by 4 bases and J by 2 bases, with 16 bases left in between. The CDR3 is 16 residues long. CDR3 sequence (DNA): TGTGCCAGCAGTGCCGGACTACAAATAGACACAGATACGCAGTATTTT. Its protein is CASSAGLQIDTDTQYF.

V is TRBV7-9 and J is TRBJ1-1, with D possibly TRBD1 on 6 matching bases. The CDR3 extends over 15 amino acids. Trimming took off 5 bases at V and 3 bases at J, with 16 bases between the two ends. From germline, CDR1 is SEHNR and CDR2 FQNEAQ (reference sequence). CDR3 sequence: CASSLQTDRDTEAFF. In DNA, the CDR3 is TGTGCCAGCAGCCTTCAAACGGACAGAGACACTGAAGCTTTCTTT.

This chain connects TRBV6-5 to TRBJ2-5; no firm D call. Per the germline V gene, CDR1 is MNHEY and CDR2 is SVGAGI. The CDR3 extends over 14 amino acids. V was shortened by 0 bases and J by 1 base, with 6 bases between the two germline ends. Here the CDR3 reads CASSYSNSQETQYF. In DNA form, the CDR3 reads TGTGCCAGCAGTTACTCGAACAGCCAAGAGACCCAGTACTTC.